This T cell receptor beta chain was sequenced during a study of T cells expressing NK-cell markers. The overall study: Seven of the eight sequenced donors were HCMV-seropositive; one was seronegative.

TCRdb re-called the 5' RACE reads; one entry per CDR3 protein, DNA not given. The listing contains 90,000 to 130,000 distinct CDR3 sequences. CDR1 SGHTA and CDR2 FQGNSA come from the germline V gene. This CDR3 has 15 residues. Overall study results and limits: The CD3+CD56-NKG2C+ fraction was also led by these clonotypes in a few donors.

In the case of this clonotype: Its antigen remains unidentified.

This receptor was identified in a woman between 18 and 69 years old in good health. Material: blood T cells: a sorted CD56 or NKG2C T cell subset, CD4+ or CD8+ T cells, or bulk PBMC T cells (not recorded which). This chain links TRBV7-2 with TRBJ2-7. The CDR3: CASSLDPAGVSEQYF.